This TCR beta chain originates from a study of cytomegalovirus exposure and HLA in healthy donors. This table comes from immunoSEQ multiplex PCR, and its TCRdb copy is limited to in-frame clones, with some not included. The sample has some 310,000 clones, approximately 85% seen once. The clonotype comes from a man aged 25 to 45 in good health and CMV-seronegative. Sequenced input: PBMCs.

The CDR3 nucleotides are TGTGCCAGCACCGCGGGGCGAGGCACTGAAGCTTTCTTT. This gives the protein CASTAGRGTEAFF. V usage is TRBV9 and J usage is TRBJ1-1; D might be TRBD1 (5 bases). Per the germline V gene, CDR1 is SGDLS and CDR2 is YYNGEE. The germline V and J ends were trimmed by 6 bases and 4 bases, with 13 bases remaining between them. The CDR3 spans 13 residues. The entire variable domain, with the rest obtained from reference TRBV9 and TRBJ1-1, is as follows: DSGVTQTPKHLITATGQRVTLRCSPRSGDLSVYWYQQSLDQGLQFLIQYYNGEERAKGNILERFSAQQFPDLHSELNLSSLELGDSALYFCASTAGRGTEAFFGQGTRLTVV.